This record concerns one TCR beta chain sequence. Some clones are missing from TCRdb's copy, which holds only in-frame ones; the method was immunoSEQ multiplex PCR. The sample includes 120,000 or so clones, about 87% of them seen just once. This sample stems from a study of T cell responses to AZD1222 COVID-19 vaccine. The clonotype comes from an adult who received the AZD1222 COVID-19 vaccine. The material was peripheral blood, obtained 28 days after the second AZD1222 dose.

The CDR3 nucleotides read TGTGCCAGCGGGGGGCGAGGTGAAAAACTGTTTTTT. Residues: CASGGRGEKLFF. J is TRBJ1-4 and V is TRBV6-5; possible D gene TRBD1, 6 bases. From germline, CDR1 is MNHEY and CDR2 SVGAGI. The CDR3 sequence is 12 residues long. Trimming stripped 8 bases from V and 7 bases from J, with 11 bases between.